This TCR beta chain originates from a study of blood T cells in healthy people across ages. Study outcomes and limitations: Without sorted subsets, naive and antigen-experienced compartments could not be conclusively compared. Correlation between TCR beta diversity and naive T cell percentage was strong. Any changes in expanded clonotypes were possibly confounded, as donor CMV status remained unknown.

The authors ran a second PCR of roughly 6 to 11 cycles using a sample-barcoded 5' primer and a J-beta primer mix. A tag from a template-switch adaptor with 12 random nucleotides marked each cDNA molecule. TCRdb redid the calling of the 5' RACE reads with MiXCR, one entry per CDR3 protein. The sample includes approximately 800,000 distinct CDR3 sequences, 58% seen only once; the top ten take approximately 21%. This clonotype was seen only a few times. The antigen is undetermined. Trimming cost V 0 bases and J 2 bases, with 8 bases left between them. Per germline, CDR1 LGHNA and CDR2 YNFKEQ. CDR3 size: 14 residues.

This sequence joins TRBV4-2 and TRBJ2-7; D possibly corresponds to TRBD1 (6 bases). This sequence originates from a man aged 25 to 45 in good health. Sample: blood. The chain's CDR3 is CASSQEDSTYEQYF. The CDR3 coding sequence is TGTGCCAGCAGCCAAGAGGACAGTACCTACGAGCAGTACTTC.